These 8 T cell receptor beta chains were sequenced from one sample in a study of blood T cell repertoires in COVID-19 (TCRdb year 2020). Libraries came from the immunoSEQ multiplex PCR assay. TCRdb retrieved this table from immuneACCESS and kept in-frame rearrangements only. Not all clones are present; in checked studies, unresolved V genes account for under half, and no reason is known for the remainder. The sample contains a few hundred thousand clones, 90% of them found a single time. More than 13% of the sample is in the top ten clones. The sample taken for sequencing was PBMCs or T cells enriched from blood (not recorded which). The receptors come from a man younger than 45 who had been exposed to COVID-19.

The chain joins TRBV6-5 to TRBJ1-5; tentative D call: TRBD1 (6 bases). V was shortened by 7 bases and J by 6 bases, with 13 bases between the two germline ends. The CDR3 has 13 amino acids. Germline V gene sequence: CDR1 MNHEY, CDR2 SVGAGI. The CDR3 reads CASTQGYGQPQHF. CDR3 sequence (DNA): TGTGCCAGCACCCAGGGGTACGGTCAGCCCCAGCATTTT.

The chain carries TRBV18 and TRBJ2-2; 8 positions agree with TRBD1. Losses at the gene ends were 3 bases for V and 3 bases for J; bases not matched to a gene: 6. The CDR3 has 16 residues. Germline V CDR1 and CDR2: KGHSH, LQKENI. In nucleotides, the CDR3 is TGTGCCAGCTCACCGGACAGGGATGGACACACCGGGGAGCTGTTTTTT. It translates to CASSPDRDGHTGELFF.

J is TRBJ1-1 and V is TRBV10-3; maybe TRBD1 (6 bases). This CDR3 is built from 16 residues. Trimming stripped 2 bases from V and 4 bases from J, with 17 bases between. The germline CDR1 and CDR2 sequences are ENHRY and SYGVKD. CDR3 DNA: TGTGCCATCAGTGAGCACCGGGGGGCGAGAGGCACTGAAGCTTTCTTT. Protein: CAISEHRGARGTEAFF.

V is TRBV4-3 and J is TRBJ1-1, with 8 bases fitting TRBD1. This CDR3 spans 18 amino acids. With 0 bases clipped from V and 4 bases from J, the junction kept 13 bases outside the gene matches. Germline CDR1 reads LGHNA; CDR2 reads YSLEER. CDR3 region: CASSQDRETGAVGTEAFF. The CDR3 DNA reads TGCGCCAGCAGCCAAGATCGCGAGACAGGGGCTGTGGGCACTGAAGCTTTCTTT.

The chain joins TRBV7-3 to TRBJ2-1; 16 nucleotides line up with TRBD2. V trimming: 5 bases; J trimming: 7 bases; junction bases outside the gene matches: 8. Germline loops: CDR1 SGHTA, CDR2 FQGTGA. The CDR3 covers 17 residues. The CDR3 loop reads CASSPGLAGGHWNEQFF. CDR3 sequence (DNA): TGTGCCAGCAGCCCGGGACTAGCGGGGGGGCATTGGAATGAGCAGTTCTTC.

The CDR3 sequence: CASNGGARYSPLHF. The CDR3 DNA reads TGTGCCAGTAATGGGGGGGCGCGATATTCACCCCTCCACTTT. V gene TRBV19 combines with J gene TRBJ1-6, with TRBD1 as a possible D gene (6 bases). CDR1 is LNHDA and CDR2 is SQIVND in the germline V gene (reference sequence). Trimming removed 7 bases from V and 8 bases from J, with 15 bases in between. This CDR3 comprises 14 residues.

The rearrangement links TRBV4-2 to TRBJ1-6; D not certain. With 1 base removed from V and 7 bases from J, the gap between germline ends came to 8 bases. Germline V gene sequence: CDR1 LGHNA, CDR2 YNFKEQ. This CDR3 has 14 residues. The CDR3 region is CASSQVMENSPLHF. In DNA, the CDR3 is TGTGCCAGCAGCCAAGTTATGGAGAATTCACCCCTCCACTTT.

Only one count was recorded for this clone. The chain joins TRBV5-5 to TRBJ1-2, with 7 bases matching TRBD1. Germline V lookup: CDR1 SGHKS, CDR2 YYEKEE (reference sequence). The ends lost 2 bases at V and 3 bases at J; junction bases unmatched: 13. This CDR3 is 17 amino acids long. This chain's CDR3 is CASSFLGRGRGDYGYTF. CDR3 nucleotide sequence: TGTGCCAGCAGCTTCTTGGGTAGGGGGCGCGGAGACTATGGCTACACCTTC. Full variable domain (rest looked up from reference TRBV5-5 and TRBJ1-2): DAGVTQSPTHLIKTRGQQVTLRCSPISGHKSVSWYQQVLGQGPQFIFQYYEKEERGRGNFPDRFSARQFPNYSSELNVNALLLGDSALYLCASSFLGRGRGDYGYTFGSGTRLTVV.